This TCR beta chain was sequenced during a study of T cell changes during pregnancy in multiple sclerosis. Generated by immunoSEQ multiplex PCR, the TCRdb table keeps only in-frame clones and is missing some. The sample lists around 40,000 clones; 90% to 95% were seen once. From germline, CDR1 is LNHDA and CDR2 SQIVND (reference sequence). This CDR3 has 14 residues. Deletions cut 1 base from V and 2 bases from J, with 6 bases between. This sequence joins TRBV19 and TRBJ1-5, with unresolved D. The clonotype comes from a female donor with multiple sclerosis, enrolled in a pregnancy study. Specimen: CD8+ T cells from peripheral blood mononuclear cells, collected in the second trimester of pregnancy. The CDR3 nucleotides read TGTGCCAGTAGTATAGTGGGAGGCAATCAGCCCCAGCATTTT. It yields the protein CASSIVGGNQPQHF.